The 7 T cell receptor beta chains presented below share a single source sample, sequenced in a study of OX40 agonist ivuxolimab in advanced cancers. Sequenced by immunoSEQ multiplex PCR; TCRdb stores in-frame clones only, minus some. This repertoire shows tens of thousands of clones, 70% to 90% found once; its top ten account for 6.5% to 8.5%. The sequencing used CD4+ or CD8+ T cells sorted from blood, collected in a trial of the OX40 agonist ivuxolimab. The source of these receptors is an adult with an advanced solid tumor such as melanoma, head and neck, liver or kidney cancer.

The rearrangement uses TRBV28 and TRBJ2-2; 13 nucleotides match TRBD2. Trimming took 2 bases from V and 0 from J; bases not matched to a gene: 6. CDR1 and CDR2 (germline): MDHEN, SYDVKM. This CDR3 spans 19 amino acids. The CDR3 loop is CASSLKTGLAGPNTGELFF. The CDR3 DNA reads TGTGCCAGCAGTTTAAAAACGGGACTAGCGGGACCGAACACCGGGGAGCTGTTTTTT.

The CDR3 here is CATSMGDRGRGGYTF. The CDR3 DNA reads as TGTGCCACCAGCATGGGGGACAGGGGGCGCGGGGGCTACACCTTC. V gene TRBV15 combines with J gene TRBJ1-2; 12 positions match TRBD1. Germline CDR1 LNHNV, CDR2 YYDKDF (reference sequence). Losses at the gene ends were 4 bases for V and 8 bases for J; bases not matched to a gene: 8. The CDR3 spans 15 residues.

In DNA, the CDR3 is TGTGCCAGCAGCTTAGTATCTGTTCCGGGCGCAGATACGCAGTATTTT. It codes for CASSLVSVPGADTQYF. The chain has TRBV11-2 and TRBJ2-3, with D unresolved. Germline CDR1 SGHAT, CDR2 FQNNGV. This CDR3 region has 16 residues. V was shortened by 1 base and J by 4 bases, with 15 bases between the two germline ends.

This clone was seen once. The chain is built from TRBV5-1 and TRBJ2-3, with D unclear. Germline assignment: CDR1 SGHRS and CDR2 YFSETQ. The CDR3 loop spans 14 amino acids. V was shortened by 4 bases and J by 0 bases, with 9 bases between the two germline ends. This CDR3 reads CASSEEISTDTQYF. The CDR3 DNA reads as TGCGCCAGCAGCGAGGAAATAAGCACAGATACGCAGTATTTT.

V is TRBV5-5 and J is TRBJ1-2; 9 bases are shared with TRBD1. The CDR3 totals 16 residues. V lost 0 bases, J lost 8 bases, and 11 bases stayed unmatched. Per the germline V gene, CDR1 is SGHKS and CDR2 is YYEKEE (reference sequence). DNA of the CDR3: TGTGCCAGCAGCTTGGAGGGGACAGGGCTTCTCGGGGGCTACACCTTC. Amino acids: CASSLEGTGLLGGYTF. Filled out from reference TRBV5-5 and TRBJ1-2, the complete variable domain reads DAGVTQSPTHLIKTRGQQVTLRCSPISGHKSVSWYQQVLGQGPQFIFQYYEKEERGRGNFPDRFSARQFPNYSSELNVNALLLGDSALYLCASSLEGTGLLGGYTFGSGTRLTVV.

This sequence joins TRBV2 and TRBJ1-3; no clear D gene. The CDR3 contains 15 residues. V was pared by 4 bases and J by 0 bases, with 10 bases between. Germline V lookup: CDR1 SNHLY, CDR2 FYNNEI. In nucleotides, the CDR3 is TGTGCCAGCAGTGTCGGACCGAACTCTGGAAACACCATATATTTT. Translation gives CASSVGPNSGNTIYF.

This sequence joins TRBV28 and TRBJ1-2; TRBD1 aligns across 9 bases. V dropped 7 bases and J dropped 2; count of bases not matched to a gene: 2. Germline CDR1 MDHEN, CDR2 SYDVKM. This CDR3 has 13 amino acids. The CDR3 loop reads CASTGTGNYGYTF. The CDR3 DNA follows: TGTGCCAGCACCGGGACAGGGAACTATGGCTACACCTTC.